This entry describes one T cell receptor (beta chain). This sample was included in a study of blood T cell repertoires in COVID-19. Study context: The United States, Italy and Spain were the sources of the acute and convalescent COVID-19 samples.

Seattle's cohort entered during active infection and was followed longitudinally. V was pared by 5 bases and J by 5 bases, with 8 bases of the junction left unmatched. The CDR3 has 14 residues. Germline CDR1 reads MNHEY; CDR2 reads SMNVEV (reference sequence). The authors' processing: For nucleated cells, counts were estimated from reference gene primer amplification. Assay: immunoSEQ multiplex PCR; the TCRdb copy retains only in-frame clones and omits some. The DNA gave D and trimming, while V, J and clone size come from that table. The sample consists of some 300,000 clones, 90% of them appearing once.

V and J are TRBV27 and TRBJ2-7, with TRBD1 identical over 8 bases. The receptor comes from a woman in her thirties or forties with COVID-19, enrolled during active disease. The specimen sequenced was peripheral blood. DNA for the CDR3: TGTGCCAGCAGTCTCGACAGGGGTATAAACGAGCAGTACTTC. Its protein is CASSLDRGINEQYF.